This T cell receptor beta chain was found in a study of T-cell memory formation after mild COVID-19. This clonotype was counted between two and nine times. TCRdb analysed the 5' RACE reads with MiXCR anew, one entry per CDR3 protein. The sample holds some 260,000 distinct CDR3 sequences, less than 20% seen once. This sequence originates from a young man who had mild COVID-19 (a few samples of this study predate the infection). Cell type and time point are not known. Sequenced material: PBMCs or a T cell subset sorted from them (not recorded which).

CDR3 nucleotide sequence: TGTGCCACCAGCTGGGCCGGGGACAATCAGCCCCAGCATTTT. Translation gives CATSWAGDNQPQHF. The J gene is TRBJ1-5, the V gene TRBV10-3; no reliable D call. V was trimmed by 10 bases and J by 3 bases, leaving 16 bases between them. CDR1 is ENHRY, CDR2 SYGVKD, per germline. The CDR3 has 14 residues.